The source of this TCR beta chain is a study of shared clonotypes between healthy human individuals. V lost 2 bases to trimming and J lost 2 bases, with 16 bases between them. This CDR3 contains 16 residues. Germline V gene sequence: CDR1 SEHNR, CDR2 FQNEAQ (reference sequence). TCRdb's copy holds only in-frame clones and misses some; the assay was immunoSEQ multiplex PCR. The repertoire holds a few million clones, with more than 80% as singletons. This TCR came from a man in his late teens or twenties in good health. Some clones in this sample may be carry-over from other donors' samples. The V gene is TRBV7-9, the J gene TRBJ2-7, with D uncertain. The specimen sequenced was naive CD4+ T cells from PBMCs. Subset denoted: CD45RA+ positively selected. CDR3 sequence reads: CASSLTSGVGTYEQYF. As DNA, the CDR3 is TGTGCCAGCAGCTTAACCTCTGGTGTTGGAACCTACGAGCAGTACTTC.